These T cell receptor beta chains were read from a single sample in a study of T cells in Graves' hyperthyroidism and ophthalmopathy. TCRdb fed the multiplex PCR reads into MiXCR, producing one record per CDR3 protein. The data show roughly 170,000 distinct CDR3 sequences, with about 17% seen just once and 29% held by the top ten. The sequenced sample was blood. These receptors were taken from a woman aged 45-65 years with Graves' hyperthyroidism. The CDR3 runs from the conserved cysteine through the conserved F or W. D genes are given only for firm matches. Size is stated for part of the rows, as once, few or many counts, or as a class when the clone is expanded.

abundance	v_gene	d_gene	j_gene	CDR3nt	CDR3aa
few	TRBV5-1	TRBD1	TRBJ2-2	TGCGCCAGCAGCTTGTCGGGACAGGGTCTTCTTAACACCGGGGAGCTGTTTTTT	CASSLSGQGLLNTGELFF
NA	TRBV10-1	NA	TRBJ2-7	TGCGCCAGCAGCCGGGCTGGACGGGAGCAGTACTTC	CASSRAGREQYF
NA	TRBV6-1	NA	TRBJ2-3	TGTGCCAGCCGATCCCTCGATACGCAGTATTTT	CASRSLDTQYF
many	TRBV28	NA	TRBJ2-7	TGTGCCACCACTACCTACGGTCCCTACGAGCAGTACTTC	CATTTYGPYEQYF
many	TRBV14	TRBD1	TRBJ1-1	TGTGCCAGCAGCCAAGATGTGGGGACAGTGCCCACTGAAGCTTTCTTT	CASSQDVGTVPTEAFF
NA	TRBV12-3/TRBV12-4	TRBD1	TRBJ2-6	TGTGCCAGCAGTCCCCCGGGACAGGGTATTCCCTACTCTGGGGCCAACGTCCTGACTTTC	CASSPPGQGIPYSGANVLTF
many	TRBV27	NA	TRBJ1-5	TGTGCCAGCAGTTTAGGGGCAGACAATCAGCCCCAGCATTTT	CASSLGADNQPQHF
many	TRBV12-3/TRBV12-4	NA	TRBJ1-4	TGTGCCAGCAGCTCGACAGGCCTAAATGAAAAACTGTTTTTT	CASSSTGLNEKLFF
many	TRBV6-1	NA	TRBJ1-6	TGTGCCAGCAGCCTCAGAGGCTCCTATAATTCACCCCTCCACTTT	CASSLRGSYNSPLHF
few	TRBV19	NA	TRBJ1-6	TGTGCCAGTACAGTGGGGGCCCATAATTCACCCCTCCACTTT	CASTVGAHNSPLHF
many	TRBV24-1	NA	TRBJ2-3	TGTGCCACCAGTGATTATGATACGCAGTATTTT	CATSDYDTQYF
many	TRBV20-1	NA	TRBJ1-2	TGCAGTGCTAGAACTGGGGTATTGGGTTATGGCTACACCTTC	CSARTGVLGYGYTF
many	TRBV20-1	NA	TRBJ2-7	TGCAGTGCCCCCAAGGCCGGGATCCTCTCCTACGAGCAGTACTTC	CSAPKAGILSYEQYF
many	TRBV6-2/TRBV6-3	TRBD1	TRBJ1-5	TGTGCCAGCAGTTACCGGGGCAGGGGGGGGAATCAGCCCCAGCATTTT	CASSYRGRGGNQPQHF
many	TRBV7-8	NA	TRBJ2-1	TGTGCCACCGGTGACTCCTACAATGAGCAGTTCTTC	CATGDSYNEQFF
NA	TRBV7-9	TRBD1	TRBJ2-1	TGTGCCAGCAGCCACCGGGACAGGGGGCTAAGAGATGAGCAGTTCTTC	CASSHRDRGLRDEQFF
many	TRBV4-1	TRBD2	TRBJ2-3	TGCGCCAGCTGCGACATAGCGGGGGGTTCCACAGATACGCAGTATTTT	CASCDIAGGSTDTQYF
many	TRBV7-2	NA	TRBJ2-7	TGTGCCAGCAGCTTACAAGCTATCTACGAGCAGTACTTC	CASSLQAIYEQYF
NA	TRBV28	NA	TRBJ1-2	TGTGCCAGCAGTTTAAAGGGGATGGGCTACACCTTC	CASSLKGMGYTF
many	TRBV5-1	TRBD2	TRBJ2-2	TGCGCCAGCAGCTTGTCGCTGCTAGCGGGGATGAACACCGGGGAGCTGTTTTTT	CASSLSLLAGMNTGELFF
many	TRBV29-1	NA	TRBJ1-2	TGCAGCGTTGTTGCCTGGACGGGCAACTATGGCTACACCTTC	CSVVAWTGNYGYTF
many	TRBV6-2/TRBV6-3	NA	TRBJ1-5	TGTGCCAGCAAAGATGGGGGGCCTAACAATCAGCCCCAGCATTTT	CASKDGGPNNQPQHF
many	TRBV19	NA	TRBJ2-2	TGTGCCAGTAGTATCGGAGGTAACACCGGGGAGCTGTTTTTT	CASSIGGNTGELFF
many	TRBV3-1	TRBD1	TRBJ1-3	TGTGCCAGCAGCCAGCGCAGGGGGTCTGGAAACACCATATATTTT	CASSQRRGSGNTIYF
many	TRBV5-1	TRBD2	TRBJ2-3	TGCGCCAGCAGCTTGGAGGCTAGCGGGGGACCCACAGATACGCAGTATTTT	CASSLEASGGPTDTQYF
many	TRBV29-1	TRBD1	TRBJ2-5	TGCAGCGTTTCAGGGACAGGGGTGAAGGAGACCCAGTACTTC	CSVSGTGVKETQYF
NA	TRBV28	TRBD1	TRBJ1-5	TGTGCCAGCAGTGTGGACAGGGCCCGTTATCAGTCCCAGCATTTT	CASSVDRARYQSQHF
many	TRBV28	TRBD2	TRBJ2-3	TGTGCCAGCTCCCAGGGACTAGCGGGGGAGGATACGCAGTATTTT	CASSQGLAGEDTQYF
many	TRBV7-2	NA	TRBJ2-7	TGTGCCAGCAGCTTCACAGCTTCCTACGAGCAGTACTTC	CASSFTASYEQYF
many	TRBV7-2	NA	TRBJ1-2	TGTGCCAGCAGCTTAGATGCAGGGTACTATGGCTACACCTTC	CASSLDAGYYGYTF
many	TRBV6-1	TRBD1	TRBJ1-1	TGTGCCAGCAGTAAGACAGGGTACGCTGAAGCTTTCTTT	CASSKTGYAEAFF
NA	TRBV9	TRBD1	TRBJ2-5	TGTGCCAGCAGCACTCGGCCAGGGGGTGTAGAGACCCAGTACTTC	CASSTRPGGVETQYF
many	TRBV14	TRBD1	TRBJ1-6	TGTGCCAGCAGGGGACAGAGGTATTCACCCCTCCACTTT	CASRGQRYSPLHF
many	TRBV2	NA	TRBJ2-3	TGTGCCAGCAGTGAACGAGGGACTGGGACGCAGTATTTT	CASSERGTGTQYF
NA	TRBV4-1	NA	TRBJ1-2	TGCGCCAGCAGCCAAGAAGCCTCCCCGGGGCATGGCTACACCTTC	CASSQEASPGHGYTF
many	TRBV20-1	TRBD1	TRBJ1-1	TGCAGTGCTAGAGCAGGGGGAGCTAGGAACACTGAAGCTTTCTTT	CSARAGGARNTEAFF
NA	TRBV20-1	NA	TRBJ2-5	TGCAGTGCTAGCAGGGCTCGAGAGACCCAGTACTTC	CSASRARETQYF
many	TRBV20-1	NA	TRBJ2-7	TGCAGTGCTAGAGATGGTGGAGGGATGGACGAGCAGTACTTC	CSARDGGGMDEQYF
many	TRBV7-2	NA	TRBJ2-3	TGTGCCAGCAGCTTAGGGCGACAGTCTAGCACAGATACGCAGTATTTT	CASSLGRQSSTDTQYF
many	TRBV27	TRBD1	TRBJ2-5	TGTGCCAGGAAGACAGGGGGCCAAGAGGCCCAGTACTTC	CARKTGGQEAQYF
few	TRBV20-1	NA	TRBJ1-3	TGCAGTGCTAGAGATCGTCCGGGGCCTGGAAACACCATATATTTT	CSARDRPGPGNTIYF
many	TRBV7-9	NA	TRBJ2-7	TGTGCCAGCAGCACCGACAGAATCGCCAACGAGCAGTACTTC	CASSTDRIANEQYF